The 30 T cell receptor beta chains given below trace back to one sample, sequenced in a study of T cell repertoires in cytomegalovirus infection. TCRdb re-derived calls from the reads in MiXCR, one entry per CDR3 protein. This repertoire shows around 900,000 distinct CDR3 sequences, approximately 32% found once; its top ten account for over 10%. These receptors' targets are unknown. This material consisted of cultured CD8+ T cells from PBMCs, taken from culture after CMV antigen stimulation. These receptors originate from a human donor in good health (CMV status not recorded). Some clones in this sample may be carry-over from other donors' samples.

A few counts support this clonotype. The chain carries TRBV6-6 and TRBJ1-3; 7 bases line up with TRBD1. V lost 4 bases and J lost 0; bases outside the gene matches: 9. The CDR3 runs 17 residues. Per germline, CDR1 MNHNY and CDR2 SVGAGI (reference sequence). CDR3 nucleotide sequence: TGTGCCAGCAGTTCCATTCCGGGACAGAGCTCTGGAAACACCATATATTTT. Translation: CASSSIPGQSSGNTIYF.

V gene TRBV6-2 or TRBV6-3 combines with J gene TRBJ2-1; tentatively, D is TRBD2 (7 bases). CDR3 length: 16 residues. V gave up 6 bases and J gave up 7 bases, with 22 bases separating them. Germline V lookup: CDR1 MNHEY, CDR2 SVGEGT. CDR3 region: CASSFRGGGLLNEQFF. The CDR3, as DNA: TGTGCCAGCAGCTTTAGGGGGGGGGGCCTTTTGAATGAGCAGTTCTTC.

The gene calls are TRBV6-1 and TRBJ2-5; D may correspond to TRBD1 or TRBD2 (6 bases each). This CDR3 region has 13 residues. The V end was cut by 2 bases, the J end by 5 bases, with 9 bases between. Germline CDR1 is MNHNS and CDR2 is SASEGT. CDR3 DNA sequence: TGTGCCAGCAGTGAATGGAGGGGGGAGACCCAGTACTTC. Amino acid sequence: CASSEWRGETQYF.

V and J are TRBV4-1 and TRBJ2-1; TRBD1 matches 10 bases. This CDR3 comprises 16 residues. V lost 5 bases, J lost 4 bases, and 8 bases stayed unmatched. Germline CDR1 reads MGHRA; CDR2 reads YSYEKL. As DNA, the CDR3 is TGCGCCAGCAGCGAGGCCCGGGACAGGGGTTACAATGAGCAGTTCTTC. Residues: CASSEARDRGYNEQFF.

This clonotype showed up just a few times. The chain carries TRBV7-2 and TRBJ1-5; 7 nucleotides agree with TRBD1. The CDR3 length is 15 residues. J was trimmed by 6 bases and V by 2 bases; bases with no gene match: 7. Germline V gene data show CDR1 as SGHTA and CDR2 as FQGNSA. CDR3 in amino acids: CASSLNRGGSQPQHF. The DNA for the CDR3 is TGTGCCAGCAGCTTAAACAGGGGTGGTTCTCAGCCCCAGCATTTT.

CDR3 amino acids: CASSYSDSNTEAFF. In nucleotides, the CDR3 is TGTGCCAGCAGTTACAGCGACTCGAACACTGAAGCTTTCTTT. The chain combines TRBV6-5 with TRBJ1-1; the D is unclear. V was clipped by 2 bases and J by 1 base, with 8 bases between them. CDR3 length equals 14 residues. From germline, CDR1 is MNHEY and CDR2 SVGAGI.

This clonotype was counted only a few times. This sequence joins TRBV12-3 or TRBV12-4 and TRBJ1-1; tentative D call: TRBD1 (5 bases). V lost 4 bases and J lost 4, with 16 bases in between. CDR3 length: 15 amino acids. CDR3 sequence: CASSYPHGAGTEAFF. CDR3 bases: TGTGCCAGCAGTTACCCCCACGGGGCGGGCACTGAAGCTTTCTTT.

In this sample, this clonotype turned up a few times. The chain joins TRBV7-9 to TRBJ2-3, with D possibly TRBD2 on 6 matching bases. Germline V gene lookup returns CDR1 SEHNR and CDR2 FQNEAQ (reference sequence). With 1 base removed from V and 6 bases from J, the gap between germline ends came to 14 bases. The CDR3 is 15 residues long. The CDR3 region has the DNA TGTGCCAGCAGCTTAGTTAGCGGTACTGCGGATACGCAGTATTTT. Translation gives CASSLVSGTADTQYF.

Concerning this clonotype: A much more abundant neighbour one base away suggests this may be a read error. V is TRBV12-3 or TRBV12-4 and J is TRBJ2-7; the match to TRBD1 covers 9 bases. The CDR3 totals 15 residues. CDR3 sequence (DNA): TGTACCAGCAGTTTCCACCGGGACAGGGTCTACGAGCAGTACTTC. This encodes CTSSFHRDRVYEQYF.

This clonotype was counted between two and nine times. The chain employs TRBV25-1 and TRBJ2-4; no reliable D call. The CDR3 loop spans 12 amino acids. Per germline, CDR1 MGHDK and CDR2 SYGVNS. V lost 4 bases, J lost 5 bases, and 6 bases lay in between. The CDR3 nucleotides are TGTGCCAGCAGTGGCCGGGAAAACATTCAGTACTTC. The encoded protein is CASSGRENIQYF. The full variable domain, its missing parts supplied by reference TRBV25-1 and TRBJ2-4, is EADIYQTPRYLVIGTGKKITLECSQTMGHDKMYWYQQDPGMELHLIHYSYGVNSTEKGDLSSESTVSRIRTEHFPLTLESARPSHTSQYLCASSGRENIQYFGAGTRLSVL.

This chain joins TRBV6-6 and TRBJ2-7, with a possible D match to TRBD1 (6 bases). V lost 2 bases and J 2 bases, leaving 13 bases between the germline ends. There are 15 residues in the CDR3. From germline, CDR1 is MNHNY and CDR2 SVGAGI (reference sequence). The CDR3 DNA sequence: TGTGCCAGCAGTTACGCGCAGGGGCTTCCCTACGAGCAGTACGTC. Protein product: CASSYAQGLPYEQYV.

This clonotype was found once. This chain joins TRBV9 and TRBJ1-3; D gene uncertain. Germline CDR1 reads SGDLS; CDR2 reads YYNGEE. The CDR3 has 15 residues. With 0 bases removed from V and 1 base from J, the gap between germline ends came to 8 bases. The CDR3 sequence is CASSVAWDSGNTIYF. CDR3 bases: TGTGCCAGCAGCGTAGCTTGGGATTCTGGAAACACCATATATTTT.

This clonotype has at least ten counts. V is TRBV7-2 and J is TRBJ2-2, with D perhaps TRBD1 or TRBD2 (6 bases each). With 4 bases removed from V and 7 bases from J, the gap between germline ends came to 19 bases. The germline CDR1 and CDR2 sequences are SGHTA and FQGNSA. The length of the CDR3 is 16 residues. This CDR3 reads CASSSESRGLGGELFF. The CDR3, as DNA: TGTGCCAGCAGCTCGGAATCCCGGGGGCTCGGCGGGGAGCTGTTTTTT.

This clonotype was counted between two and nine times. CDR3 protein: CSARDTPESHWYQETQYF. The CDR3 coding sequence is TGCAGTGCTAGAGATACCCCCGAGAGCCACTGGTACCAAGAGACCCAGTACTTC. This chain connects TRBV20-1 to TRBJ2-5; no reliable D call. V lost 0 bases and J 0 bases, leaving 20 bases between the germline ends. CDR1 DFQATT and CDR2 SNEGSKA come from the germline V gene (reference sequence). The length of the CDR3 is 18 residues.

This clonotype was seen a handful of times. This chain links TRBV7-6 with TRBJ1-2; D ambiguous. Looked up from germline, CDR1 is SGHVS and CDR2 is FNYEAQ. The CDR3 is 13 residues long. Deletions cut 8 bases from V and 7 bases from J, with 17 bases between. In nucleotides, the CDR3 is TGTGCCAGCGTGATGGCGAGGGAACCTGGCTACACCTTC. Protein product: CASVMAREPGYTF.

The chain joins TRBV7-2 to TRBJ2-3, with 12 positions matching TRBD2. Trimming removed 5 bases from V and 2 bases from J; junction bases left unmatched: 5. Germline loops: CDR1 SGHTA, CDR2 FQGNSA. The CDR3 runs to 16 residues. This chain's CDR3 is CASSILAGGPTDTQYF. CDR3 bases: TGTGCCAGCAGCATACTAGCGGGGGGCCCCACAGATACGCAGTATTTT. Variable domain in full (rest from reference TRBV7-2 and TRBJ2-3): GAGVSQSPSNKVTEKGKDVELRCDPISGHTALYWYRQSLGQGLEFLIYFQGNSAPDKSGLPSDRFSAERTGGSVSTLTIQRTQQEDSAVYLCASSILAGGPTDTQYFGPGTRLTVL.

The chain employs TRBV4-2 and TRBJ2-5; 16 bases agree with TRBD2. The CDR3 contains 19 residues. Germline V gives CDR1 LGHNA, CDR2 YNFKEQ. Trimming at V came to 4 bases and at J to 2 bases, leaving 10 bases not matched to a gene. CDR3 DNA sequence: TGTGCCAGCAGCCTTATCGGGACTAGCGGGGGGGCGGGTCAAGAGACCCAGTACTTC. It translates to CASSLIGTSGGAGQETQYF.

V is TRBV18 and J is TRBJ1-5; 10 bases match TRBD1. Germline CDR1 reads KGHSH; CDR2 reads LQKENI. Trimming at V came to 2 bases and at J to 5 bases, leaving 6 bases not matched to a gene. This CDR3 comprises 16 residues. CDR3 nucleotide sequence: TGTGCCAGCTCACCAGACAGGGGGCCATACTATCAGCCCCAGCATTTT. It translates to CASSPDRGPYYQPQHF.

The chain recombines TRBV9 with TRBJ2-3; TRBD1 aligns across 11 bases. V lost 3 bases, J lost 2 bases, and 2 bases stayed unmatched. Per germline, CDR1 SGDLS and CDR2 YYNGEE. The CDR3 has 15 residues. CDR3 in DNA: TGTGCCAGCAGCGCGGACAGGGGGCCCACAGATACGCAGTATTTT. Translated: CASSADRGPTDTQYF.

This clonotype was seen a handful of times. The V call is TRBV4-1, the J call TRBJ2-2; 7 nucleotides match TRBD1. The ends lost 2 bases at V and 0 bases at J; junction bases unmatched: 12. Germline lookup yields CDR1 MGHRA and CDR2 YSYEKL. The CDR3 length is 19 residues. The CDR3 loop reads CASSQKAFPGTANTGELFF. The DNA for the CDR3 is TGCGCCAGCAGCCAAAAAGCCTTCCCCGGGACAGCGAACACCGGGGAGCTGTTTTTT.

Worth noting for this clonotype: It may be a read error: a sequence one base away is much more abundant. The V gene is TRBV12-5, the J gene TRBJ1-2; no clear D gene. This CDR3 region has 16 residues. V lost 5 bases to trimming and J lost 8 bases, with 24 bases between them. Germline lookup yields CDR1 LGHNT and CDR2 FRNRAP. The CDR3 DNA sequence: TGTGCTAGTGGTGCGGCTTGGTCATCCGACCAAGGAGGCTACACCTTC. Translation: CASGAAWSSDQGGYTF.

This clonotype was seen many times. The V and J genes are TRBV7-6 and TRBJ2-1; 7 positions agree with TRBD2. V gave up 1 base and J gave up 9 bases; unmatched junction bases: 12. The CDR3 is made up of 16 amino acids. In germline, CDR1 is SGHVS, CDR2 FNYEAQ. The CDR3 nucleotides read TGTGCCAGCAGCTTAGAGGCTAGCGGTCAAAGGGGTGAGCAGTTCTTC. It translates to CASSLEASGQRGEQFF.

This clonotype was detected once. Being one base from a much bigger clone, this may be a read error. Here the CDR3 DNA reads TGTGCCAGCAGCTTCCGGGCAGGGGAGGGCTACACCTTC. Protein: CASSFRAGEGYTF. The chain carries TRBV7-2 and TRBJ1-2; weak D call: TRBD1 (6 bases). Trimming took 3 bases from V and 8 from J, leaving 13 bases between them. Germline lookup yields CDR1 SGHTA and CDR2 FQGNSA. CDR3 size: 13 residues.

This clonotype appeared a few times. V gene TRBV7-2 combines with J gene TRBJ2-7, with unresolved D. This CDR3 has 15 amino acids. Germline CDR1 is SGHTA and CDR2 is FQGNSA. V lost 1 base to trimming and J lost 1 base, with 11 bases between them. CDR3 bases: TGTGCCAGCAGCTTAGTAAGCTCGGATTCCTACGAGCAGTACTTC. Translation gives CASSLVSSDSYEQYF.

This chain connects TRBV2 to TRBJ2-7; D ambiguous. Germline V gives CDR1 SNHLY, CDR2 FYNNEI. The ends were cut back, 7 bases at V and 4 bases at J, with 5 bases in the middle. The CDR3 runs to 10 residues. CDR3 sequence: CASIGYEQYV. The CDR3 DNA is TGTGCCAGCATCGGATACGAGCAGTACGTC.

This chain links TRBV19 with TRBJ1-1; tentative D call: TRBD1 (5 bases). This CDR3 region has 16 residues. Germline CDR1 is LNHDA and CDR2 is SQIVND (reference sequence). With 0 bases removed from V and 4 bases from J, the gap between germline ends came to 15 bases. The CDR3 protein is CASSIDFSTGITEAFF. Written as DNA, the CDR3 is TGTGCCAGTAGTATAGATTTTAGCACAGGCATCACTGAAGCTTTCTTT. The full variable domain, in which reference TRBV19 and TRBJ1-1 provide the parts outside the CDR3, is DGGITQSPKYLFRKEGQNVTLSCEQNLNHDAMYWYRQDPGQGLRLIYYSQIVNDFQKGDIAEGYSVSREKKESFPLTVTSAQKNPTAFYLCASSIDFSTGITEAFFGQGTRLTVV.

Only a few counts were recorded for this clonotype. The chain employs TRBV12-3 or TRBV12-4 and TRBJ2-6; the D gene is possibly TRBD1 (5 bases). The CDR3 has 18 residues. Trimming stripped 5 bases from V and 0 bases from J, with 17 bases between. This CDR3 is CASSPNFGQHSGANVLTF. Here the CDR3 DNA reads TGTGCCAGCAGTCCAAATTTCGGACAACACTCTGGGGCCAACGTCCTGACTTTC.

V and J are TRBV7-9 and TRBJ1-4, with a weak D call TRBD1 (5 bases). The length of the CDR3 is 15 residues. V was clipped by 5 bases and J by 8 bases, with 18 bases between them. CDR1 SEHNR and CDR2 FQNEAQ come from the germline V gene (reference sequence). The CDR3 is CASSESGRAWEKLFF. The CDR3 DNA reads as TGTGCCAGCAGCGAATCAGGGAGAGCGTGGGAAAAACTGTTTTTT.

This chain joins TRBV7-9 and TRBJ1-1; 8 positions match TRBD1. The germline CDR1 and CDR2 sequences are SEHNR and FQNEAQ (reference sequence). CDR3 length equals 14 residues. V shed 4 bases, J shed 6 bases, and the junction held 7 bases outside the gene matches. Here the CDR3 DNA reads TGTGCCAGCAGCTGGACCCGACAGGGGCCTGAAGCTTTCTTT. It yields the protein CASSWTRQGPEAFF.

This clonotype was detected many times. The V and J genes are TRBV27 and TRBJ2-7, with D possibly being TRBD2 (5 bases). This CDR3 has 14 amino acids. Trimming cost V 0 bases and J 0 bases, with 6 bases left between them. The germline V gene has CDR1 MNHEY and CDR2 SMNVEV (reference sequence). In nucleotides, the CDR3 is TGTGCCAGCAGTTTATCAGGGAGCTCCTACGAGCAGTACTTC. It yields the protein CASSLSGSSYEQYF.